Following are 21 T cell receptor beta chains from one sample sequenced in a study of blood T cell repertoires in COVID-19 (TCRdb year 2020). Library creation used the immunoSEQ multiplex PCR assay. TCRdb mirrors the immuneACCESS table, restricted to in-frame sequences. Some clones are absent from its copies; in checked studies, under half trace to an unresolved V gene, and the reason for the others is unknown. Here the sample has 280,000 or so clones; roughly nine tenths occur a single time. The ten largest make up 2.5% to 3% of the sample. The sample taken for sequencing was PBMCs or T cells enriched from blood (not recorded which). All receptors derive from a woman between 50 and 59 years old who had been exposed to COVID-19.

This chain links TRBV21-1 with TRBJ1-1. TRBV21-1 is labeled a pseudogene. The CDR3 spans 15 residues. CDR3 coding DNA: TGTGCCAGCAGCTTCCCCCGGGAAGGACGCACTGAAGCTTTCTTT. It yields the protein CASSFPREGRTEAFF.

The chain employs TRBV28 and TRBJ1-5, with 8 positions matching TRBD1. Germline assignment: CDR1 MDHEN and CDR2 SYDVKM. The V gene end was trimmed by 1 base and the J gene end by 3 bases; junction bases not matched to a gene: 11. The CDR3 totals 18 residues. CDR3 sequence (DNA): TGTGCCAGCAGTTTATTAACAATGACAGGGGTAAACAATCAGCCCCAGCATTTT. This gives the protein CASSLLTMTGVNNQPQHF.

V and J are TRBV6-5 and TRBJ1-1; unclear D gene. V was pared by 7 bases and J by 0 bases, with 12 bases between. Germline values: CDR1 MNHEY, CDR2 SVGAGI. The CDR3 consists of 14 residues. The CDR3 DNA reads TGTGCCAGCACACTAACGGTGATGAACACTGAAGCTTTCTTT. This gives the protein CASTLTVMNTEAFF.

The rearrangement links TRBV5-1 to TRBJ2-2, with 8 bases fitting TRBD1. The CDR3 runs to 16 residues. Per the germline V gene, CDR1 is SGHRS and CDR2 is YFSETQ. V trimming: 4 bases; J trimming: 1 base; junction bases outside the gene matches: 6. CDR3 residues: CASSRSTGVNTGELFF. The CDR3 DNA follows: TGCGCCAGCAGCCGATCGACAGGGGTGAACACCGGGGAGCTGTTTTTT.

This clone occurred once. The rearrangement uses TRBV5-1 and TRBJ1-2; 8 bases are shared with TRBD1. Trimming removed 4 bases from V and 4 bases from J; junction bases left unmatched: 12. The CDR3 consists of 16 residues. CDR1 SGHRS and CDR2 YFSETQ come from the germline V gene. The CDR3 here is CASSPETGGTFYGYTF. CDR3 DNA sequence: TGCGCCAGCAGCCCGGAAACAGGGGGGACTTTCTATGGCTACACCTTC.

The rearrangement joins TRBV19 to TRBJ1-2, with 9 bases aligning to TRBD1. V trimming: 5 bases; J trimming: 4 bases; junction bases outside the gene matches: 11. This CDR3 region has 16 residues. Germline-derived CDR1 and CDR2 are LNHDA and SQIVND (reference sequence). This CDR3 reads CASSPTGAGQGYGYTF. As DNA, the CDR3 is TGTGCCAGTAGTCCCACAGGGGCGGGACAGGGCTATGGCTACACCTTC.

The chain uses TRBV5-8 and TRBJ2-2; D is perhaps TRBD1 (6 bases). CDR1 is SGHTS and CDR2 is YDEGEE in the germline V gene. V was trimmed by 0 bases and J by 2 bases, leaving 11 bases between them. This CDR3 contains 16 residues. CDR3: CASSLGQGFNTGELFF. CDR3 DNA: TGTGCCAGCAGCTTGGGTCAGGGGTTTAACACCGGGGAGCTGTTTTTT.

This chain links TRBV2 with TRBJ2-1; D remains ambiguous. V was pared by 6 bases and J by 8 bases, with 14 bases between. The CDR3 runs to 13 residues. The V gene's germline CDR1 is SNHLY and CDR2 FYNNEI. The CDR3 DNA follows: TGTGCCAGCAGAACTTCTGAGTTCGATGAGCAGTTCTTC. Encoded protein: CASRTSEFDEQFF.

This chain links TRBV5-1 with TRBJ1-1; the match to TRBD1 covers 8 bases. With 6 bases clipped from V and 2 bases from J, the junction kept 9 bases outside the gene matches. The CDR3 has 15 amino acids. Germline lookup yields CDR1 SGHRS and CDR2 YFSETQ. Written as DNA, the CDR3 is TGCGCCAGCACCCATCTGGACAGGGCCAACACTGAAGCTTTCTTT. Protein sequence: CASTHLDRANTEAFF. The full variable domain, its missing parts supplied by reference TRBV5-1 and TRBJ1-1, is KAGVTQTPRYLIKTRGQQVTLSCSPISGHRSVSWYQQTPGQGLQFLFEYFSETQRNKGNFPGRFSGRQFSNSRSEMNVSTLELGDSALYLCASTHLDRANTEAFFGQGTRLTVV.

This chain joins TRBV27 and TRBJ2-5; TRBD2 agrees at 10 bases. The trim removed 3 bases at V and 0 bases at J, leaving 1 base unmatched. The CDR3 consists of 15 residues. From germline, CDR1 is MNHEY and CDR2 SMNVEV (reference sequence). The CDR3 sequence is CASSFSGGYQETQYF. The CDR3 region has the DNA TGTGCCAGCAGTTTTAGCGGGGGGTACCAAGAGACCCAGTACTTC.

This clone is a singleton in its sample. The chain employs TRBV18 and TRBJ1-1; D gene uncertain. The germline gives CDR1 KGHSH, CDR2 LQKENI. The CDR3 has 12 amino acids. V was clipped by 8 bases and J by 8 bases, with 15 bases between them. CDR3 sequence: CASDEAGFEAFF. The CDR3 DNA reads TGTGCCAGCGACGAGGCTGGGTTCGAAGCTTTCTTT.

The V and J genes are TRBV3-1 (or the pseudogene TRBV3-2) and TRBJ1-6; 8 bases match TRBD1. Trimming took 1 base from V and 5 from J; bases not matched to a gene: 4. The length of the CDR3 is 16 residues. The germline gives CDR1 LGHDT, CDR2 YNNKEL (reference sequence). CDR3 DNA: TGTGCCAGCAGCCAAGGGACAGGGACTCATAATTCACCCCTCCACTTT. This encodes CASSQGTGTHNSPLHF.

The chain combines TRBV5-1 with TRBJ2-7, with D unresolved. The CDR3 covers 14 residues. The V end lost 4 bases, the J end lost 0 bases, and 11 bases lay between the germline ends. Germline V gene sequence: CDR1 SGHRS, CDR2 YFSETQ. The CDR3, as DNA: TGCGCCAGCAGCATAACAGAAAGCTCCTACGAGCAGTACTTC. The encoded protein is CASSITESSYEQYF.

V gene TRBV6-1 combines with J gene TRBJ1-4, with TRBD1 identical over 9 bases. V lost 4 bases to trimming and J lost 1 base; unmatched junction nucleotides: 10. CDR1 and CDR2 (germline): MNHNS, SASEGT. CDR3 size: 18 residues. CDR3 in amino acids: CASSGKNRGPLTNEKLFF. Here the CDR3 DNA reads TGTGCCAGCAGTGGGAAGAACAGGGGGCCTTTAACTAATGAAAAACTGTTTTTT.

This CDR3 is CASSSNNRVGHEQYF. The CDR3 DNA is TGTGCCAGCAGCTCTAATAACAGGGTAGGACACGAGCAGTACTTC. The chain links TRBV7-8 to TRBJ2-7; D possibly corresponds to TRBD1 (6 bases). The germline V and J ends were trimmed by 4 bases and 5 bases, with 18 bases remaining between them. CDR1 is SGHVS and CDR2 is FQNEAQ in the germline V gene. The CDR3 contains 15 residues.

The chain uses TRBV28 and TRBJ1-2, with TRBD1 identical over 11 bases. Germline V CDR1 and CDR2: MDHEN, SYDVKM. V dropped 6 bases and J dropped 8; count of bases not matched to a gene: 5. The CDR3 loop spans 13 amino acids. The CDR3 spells CASRSGQGGGYTF. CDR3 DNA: TGTGCCAGCAGATCGGGACAGGGGGGCGGCTACACCTTC.

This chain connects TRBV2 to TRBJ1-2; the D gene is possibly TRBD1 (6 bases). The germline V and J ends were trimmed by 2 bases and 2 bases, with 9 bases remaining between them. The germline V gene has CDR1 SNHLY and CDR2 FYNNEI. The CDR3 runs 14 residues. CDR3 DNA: TGTGCCAGCAGTGAATGGGGGCAGAACTATGGCTACACCTTC. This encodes CASSEWGQNYGYTF.

The DNA for the CDR3 is TGCAGCGTTGGGGGGCAGGGCTACGAGCAGTACTTC. It encodes CSVGGQGYEQYF. The chain joins TRBV29-1 to TRBJ2-7, with D possibly matching TRBD1 (6 bases). Germline assignment: CDR1 SQVTM and CDR2 ANQGSEA. The V end lost 4 bases, the J end lost 3 bases, and 10 bases lay between the germline ends. The CDR3 consists of 12 residues.

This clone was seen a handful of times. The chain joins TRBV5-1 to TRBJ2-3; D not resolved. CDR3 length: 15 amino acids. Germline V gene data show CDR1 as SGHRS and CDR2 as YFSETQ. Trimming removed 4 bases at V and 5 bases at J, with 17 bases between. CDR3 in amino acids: CASSQADQIGDTQYF. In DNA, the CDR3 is TGCGCCAGCAGCCAGGCTGACCAAATCGGAGATACGCAGTATTTT.

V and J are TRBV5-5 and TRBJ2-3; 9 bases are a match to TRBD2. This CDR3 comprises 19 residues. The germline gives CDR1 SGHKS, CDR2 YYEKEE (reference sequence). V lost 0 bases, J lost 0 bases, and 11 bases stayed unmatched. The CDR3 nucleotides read TGTGCCAGCAGCTTGGCGGCTAGCGGGGCGATGACTAGCACAGATACGCAGTATTTT. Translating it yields CASSLAASGAMTSTDTQYF. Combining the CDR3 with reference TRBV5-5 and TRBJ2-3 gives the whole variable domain DAGVTQSPTHLIKTRGQQVTLRCSPISGHKSVSWYQQVLGQGPQFIFQYYEKEERGRGNFPDRFSARQFPNYSSELNVNALLLGDSALYLCASSLAASGAMTSTDTQYFGPGTRLTVL.

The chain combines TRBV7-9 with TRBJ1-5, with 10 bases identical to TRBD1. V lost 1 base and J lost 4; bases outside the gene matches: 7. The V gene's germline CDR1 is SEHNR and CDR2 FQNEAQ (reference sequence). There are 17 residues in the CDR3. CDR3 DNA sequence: TGTGCCAGCAGCTTAGTGGGACAGGGGAGGACAAATCAGCCCCAGCATTTT. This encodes CASSLVGQGRTNQPQHF.